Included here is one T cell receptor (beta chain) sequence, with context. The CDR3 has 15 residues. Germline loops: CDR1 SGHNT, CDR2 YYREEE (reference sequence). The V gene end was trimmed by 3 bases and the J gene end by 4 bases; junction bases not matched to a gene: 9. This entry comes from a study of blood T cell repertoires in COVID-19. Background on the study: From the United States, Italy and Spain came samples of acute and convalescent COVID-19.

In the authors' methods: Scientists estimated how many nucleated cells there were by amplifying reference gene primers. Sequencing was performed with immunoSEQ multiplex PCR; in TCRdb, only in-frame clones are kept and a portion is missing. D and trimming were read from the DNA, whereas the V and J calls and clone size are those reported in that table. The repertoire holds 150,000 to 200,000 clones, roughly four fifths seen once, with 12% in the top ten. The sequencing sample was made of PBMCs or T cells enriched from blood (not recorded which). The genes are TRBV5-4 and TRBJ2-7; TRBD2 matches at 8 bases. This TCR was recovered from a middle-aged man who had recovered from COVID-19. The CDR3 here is CASSSVGGGRYEQYV. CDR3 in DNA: TGTGCCAGCAGCTCGGTGGGTGGCGGGAGGTACGAGCAGTACGTC.